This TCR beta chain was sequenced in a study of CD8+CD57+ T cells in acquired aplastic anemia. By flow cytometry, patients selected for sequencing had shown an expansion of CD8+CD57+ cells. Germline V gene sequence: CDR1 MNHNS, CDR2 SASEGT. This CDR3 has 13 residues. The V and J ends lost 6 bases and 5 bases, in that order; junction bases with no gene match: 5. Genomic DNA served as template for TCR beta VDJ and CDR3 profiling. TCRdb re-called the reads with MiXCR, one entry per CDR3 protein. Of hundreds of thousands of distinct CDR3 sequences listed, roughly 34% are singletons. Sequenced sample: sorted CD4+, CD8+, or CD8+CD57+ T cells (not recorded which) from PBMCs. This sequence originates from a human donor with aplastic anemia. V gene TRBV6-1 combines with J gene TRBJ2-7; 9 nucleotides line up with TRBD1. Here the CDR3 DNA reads TGTGCCAGCAGGGGGACAGGGCCCCACGAGCAGTACTTC. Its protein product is CASRGTGPHEQYF.